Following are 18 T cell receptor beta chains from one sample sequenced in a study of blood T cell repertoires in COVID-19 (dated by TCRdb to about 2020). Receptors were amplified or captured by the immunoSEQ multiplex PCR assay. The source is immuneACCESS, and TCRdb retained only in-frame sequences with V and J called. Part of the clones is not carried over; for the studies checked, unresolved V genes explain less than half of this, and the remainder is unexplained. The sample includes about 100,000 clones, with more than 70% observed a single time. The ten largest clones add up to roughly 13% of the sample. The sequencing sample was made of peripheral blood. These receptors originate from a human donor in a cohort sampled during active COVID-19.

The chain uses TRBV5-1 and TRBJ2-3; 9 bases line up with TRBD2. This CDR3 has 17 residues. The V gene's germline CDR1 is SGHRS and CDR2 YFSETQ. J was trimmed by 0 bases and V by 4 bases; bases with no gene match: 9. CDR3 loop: CASSPGRGGTSTDTQYF. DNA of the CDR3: TGCGCCAGCAGCCCCGGGCGGGGGGGTACTAGCACAGATACGCAGTATTTT. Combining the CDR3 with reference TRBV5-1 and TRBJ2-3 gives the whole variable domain KAGVTQTPRYLIKTRGQQVTLSCSPISGHRSVSWYQQTPGQGLQFLFEYFSETQRNKGNFPGRFSGRQFSNSRSEMNVSTLELGDSALYLCASSPGRGGTSTDTQYFGPGTRLTVL.

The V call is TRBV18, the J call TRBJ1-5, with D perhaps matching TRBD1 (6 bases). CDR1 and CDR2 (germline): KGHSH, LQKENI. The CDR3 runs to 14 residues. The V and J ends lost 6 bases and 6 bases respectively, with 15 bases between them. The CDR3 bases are TGTGCCAGCTCGGGGGGGGCTACAATTCAGCCCCAGCATTTT. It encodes CASSGGATIQPQHF.

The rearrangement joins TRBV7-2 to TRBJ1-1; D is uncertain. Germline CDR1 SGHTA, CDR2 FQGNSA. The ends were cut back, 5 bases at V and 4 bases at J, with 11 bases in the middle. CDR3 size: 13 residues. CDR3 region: CASSPWLRTEAFF. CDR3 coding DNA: TGTGCCAGCAGCCCCTGGCTTCGCACTGAAGCTTTCTTT.

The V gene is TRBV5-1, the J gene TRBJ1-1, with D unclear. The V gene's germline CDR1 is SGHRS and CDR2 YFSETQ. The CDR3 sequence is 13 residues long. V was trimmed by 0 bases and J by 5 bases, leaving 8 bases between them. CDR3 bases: TGCGCCAGCAGCTTGGACCGCGGAACTGAAGCTTTCTTT. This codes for CASSLDRGTEAFF.

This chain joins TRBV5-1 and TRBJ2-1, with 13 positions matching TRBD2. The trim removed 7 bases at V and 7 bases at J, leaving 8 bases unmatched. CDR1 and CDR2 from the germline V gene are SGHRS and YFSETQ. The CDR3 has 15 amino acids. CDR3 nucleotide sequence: TGCGCCAGCGAGATCGGGACTAGCGGGACGAATGAGCAGTTCTTC. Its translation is CASEIGTSGTNEQFF.

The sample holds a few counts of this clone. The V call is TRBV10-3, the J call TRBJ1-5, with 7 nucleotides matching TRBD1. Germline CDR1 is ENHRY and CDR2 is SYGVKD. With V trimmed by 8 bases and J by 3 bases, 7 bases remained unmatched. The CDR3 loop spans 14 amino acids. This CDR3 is CAIRGTDPNQPQHF. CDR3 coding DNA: TGTGCCATCCGTGGGACAGACCCCAATCAGCCCCAGCATTTT.

CDR3 DNA sequence: TGTGCCAGCAGCTCTAACAGAGATACGCAGTATTTT. Translated, it gives CASSSNRDTQYF. The chain carries TRBV7-2 and TRBJ2-3; no reliable D call. The length of the CDR3 is 12 residues. Germline lookup yields CDR1 SGHTA and CDR2 FQGNSA. V dropped 4 bases and J dropped 5 bases, with 7 bases sitting between them.

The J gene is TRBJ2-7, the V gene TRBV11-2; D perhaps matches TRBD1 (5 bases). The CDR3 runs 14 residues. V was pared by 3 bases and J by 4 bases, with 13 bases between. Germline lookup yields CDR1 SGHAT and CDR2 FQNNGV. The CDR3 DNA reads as TGTGCCAGCAGCTTTCTTGGGGCTGGTTACGAGCAGTACTTC. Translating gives CASSFLGAGYEQYF.

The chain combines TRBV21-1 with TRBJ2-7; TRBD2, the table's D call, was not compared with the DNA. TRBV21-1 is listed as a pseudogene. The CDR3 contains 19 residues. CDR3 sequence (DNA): TGTGCCAGCAGCAAAGTGTTAGGGCTAGCGGGAACCCTCTCCTACGAGCAGTACTTC. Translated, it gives CASSKVLGLAGTLSYEQYF.

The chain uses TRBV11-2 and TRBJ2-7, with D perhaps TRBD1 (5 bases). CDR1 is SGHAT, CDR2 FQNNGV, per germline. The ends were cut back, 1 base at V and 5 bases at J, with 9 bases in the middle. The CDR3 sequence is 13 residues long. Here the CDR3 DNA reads TGTGCCAGCAGCTTAGGTCCAGGGAACGAGCAGTACTTC. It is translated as CASSLGPGNEQYF.

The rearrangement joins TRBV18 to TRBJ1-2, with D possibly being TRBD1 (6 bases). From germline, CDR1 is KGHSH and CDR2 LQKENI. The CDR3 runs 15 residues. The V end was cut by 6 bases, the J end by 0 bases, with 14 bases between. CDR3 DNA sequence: TGTGCCAGCTCCCAGAGGGGGTCGGCTAACTATGGCTACACCTTC. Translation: CASSQRGSANYGYTF.

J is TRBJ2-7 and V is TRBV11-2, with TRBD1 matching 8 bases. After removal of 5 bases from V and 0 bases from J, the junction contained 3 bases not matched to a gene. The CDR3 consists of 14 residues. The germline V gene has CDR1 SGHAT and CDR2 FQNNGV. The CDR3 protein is CASSTGQVSYEQYF. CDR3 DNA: TGTGCCAGCAGCACGGGACAGGTCTCCTACGAGCAGTACTTC. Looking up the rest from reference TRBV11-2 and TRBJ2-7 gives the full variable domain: EAGVAQSPRYKIIEKRQSVAFWCNPISGHATLYWYQQILGQGPKLLIQFQNNGVVDDSQLPKDRFSAERLKGVDSTLKIQPAKLEDSAVYLCASSTGQVSYEQYFGPGTRLTVT.

The chain's CDR3 is CASSEALQAYGYTF. The CDR3 region has the DNA TGTGCCAGCAGTGAAGCGCTTCAGGCGTATGGCTACACCTTC. The chain links TRBV2 to TRBJ1-2; no firm D call. The CDR3 loop spans 14 amino acids. Looked up from germline, CDR1 is SNHLY and CDR2 is FYNNEI. The ends were cut back, 0 bases at V and 5 bases at J, with 10 bases in the middle.

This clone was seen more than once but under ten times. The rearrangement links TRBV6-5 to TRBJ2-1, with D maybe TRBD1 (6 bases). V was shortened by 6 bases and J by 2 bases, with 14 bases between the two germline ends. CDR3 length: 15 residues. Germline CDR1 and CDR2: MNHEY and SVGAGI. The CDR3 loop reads CASSATGYTYNEQFF. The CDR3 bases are TGTGCCAGCAGCGCCACAGGGTACACCTACAATGAGCAGTTCTTC.

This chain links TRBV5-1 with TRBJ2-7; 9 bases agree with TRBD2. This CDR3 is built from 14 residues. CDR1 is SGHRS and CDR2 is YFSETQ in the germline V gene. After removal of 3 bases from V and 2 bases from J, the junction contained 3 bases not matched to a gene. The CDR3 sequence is CASSWASGTYEQYF. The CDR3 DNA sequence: TGCGCCAGCAGCTGGGCTAGCGGGACCTACGAGCAGTACTTC.

The CDR3, as DNA: TGTGCCAGCAACAGGGTTGGGACCGGGGAGCTGTTTTTT. This sequence encodes CASNRVGTGELFF. This chain joins TRBV7-9 and TRBJ2-2; a weak D match, TRBD1 (6 bases). There are 13 residues in the CDR3. Germline-derived CDR1 and CDR2 are SEHNR and FQNEAQ (reference sequence). Trimming took off 7 bases at V and 5 bases at J, with 11 bases between the two ends.

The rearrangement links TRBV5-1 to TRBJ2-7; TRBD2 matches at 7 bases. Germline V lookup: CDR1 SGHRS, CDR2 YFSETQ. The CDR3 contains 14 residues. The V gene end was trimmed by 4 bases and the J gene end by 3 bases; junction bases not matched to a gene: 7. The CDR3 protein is CASSVSGEVYEQYF. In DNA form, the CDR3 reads TGCGCCAGCAGCGTCAGCGGGGAAGTCTACGAGCAGTACTTC.

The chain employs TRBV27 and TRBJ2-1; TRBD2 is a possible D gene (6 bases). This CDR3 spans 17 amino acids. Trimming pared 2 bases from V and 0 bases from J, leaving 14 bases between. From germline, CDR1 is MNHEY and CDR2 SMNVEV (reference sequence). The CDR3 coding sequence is TGTGCCAGCAGTTTAAATAGCGGTTCGAGCTCCTACAATGAGCAGTTCTTC. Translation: CASSLNSGSSSYNEQFF.